This TCR beta chain was observed in a study of lymphopenia after photon versus proton radiotherapy. The protocol was immunoSEQ multiplex PCR, while the TCRdb copy is restricted to in-frame clones and leaves out a portion. The sample shows about 40,000 clones, around 84% of them seen only once. In the case of this clone: Its antigen is still unknown.

Overall study findings and caveats: Proton therapy kept repertoires fairly stable, unlike photons, which gained effector/memory cells.

Germline values: CDR1 LNHDA, CDR2 SQIVND (reference sequence). This CDR3 spans 16 amino acids. The V end lost 8 bases, the J end lost 0 bases, and 19 bases lay between the germline ends. This chain connects TRBV19 to TRBJ1-2; D is perhaps TRBD1 (5 bases). The receptor comes from a woman aged 65 to 85 with pancreatic cancer. Some clones in this sample may be carry-over from other donors' samples. Sequences were derived from peripheral blood, sampled from a patient treated with proton-based radiotherapy. The CDR3: CASSLAGDLANYGYTF. CDR3 in DNA: TGTGCCAGTTCACTTGCCGGGGACTTAGCTAACTATGGCTACACCTTC.